This paragraph covers one T cell receptor (beta chain) sequence. This sample stems from a study of blood T cell repertoires in COVID-19. Study summary: COVID-19 samples collected from the United States, Italy and Spain covered acute and convalescent phases. T cells, B-cell-depleted T cells, or PBMCs supplied cDNA or gDNA.

Authors' data handling: For nucleated cells, counts were estimated from reference gene primer amplification. The method was immunoSEQ multiplex PCR; TCRdb's version includes in-frame clones alone and lacks a portion of them. V and J calls and clone size are copied from that table; D and trimming were computed from the DNA. Of about 250,000 clones listed, approximately 80% are singletons. Specimen: peripheral blood. The TCR sequence derives from an elderly man with acute or convalescent COVID-19.

In DNA form, the CDR3 reads TGTGCCAGCAGCCCCTTAGGTGGCAGTCGGGGCACTGAAGCTTTCTTT. It is translated as CASSPLGGSRGTEAFF. This rearrangement joins TRBV5-6 to TRBJ1-1; D is ambiguous. The V end was cut by 4 bases, the J end by 4 bases, with 20 bases between. CDR3 length: 16 residues. The germline V gene encodes CDR1 SGHDT and CDR2 YYEEEE.